This note documents a single T cell receptor (beta chain) sequence. These data are taken from a study of identifying expanded T cells in peripheral blood. Profiling relied on immunoSEQ multiplex PCR, and the TCRdb table lists in-frame clones only, not all of them. The data hold 100,000 to 150,000 clones, with 84% observed a single time. V shed 8 bases and J 4 bases; nucleotides not matched to a gene: 8. In germline, CDR1 is MDHEN, CDR2 SYDVKM. CDR3 size: 14 residues. V and J are TRBV28 and TRBJ1-1, with 9 bases lining up with TRBD1. The receptor was isolated from a person between 18 and 69 years old in good health. Sequencing was performed on blood. The CDR3 coding sequence is TGTGCCAGCTTTCTCGGACAGGGGAGCACTGAAGCTTTCTTT. It yields the protein CASFLGQGSTEAFF. Full variable domain (missing parts from reference TRBV28 and TRBJ1-1): DVKVTQSSRYLVKRTGEKVFLECVQDMDHENMFWYRQDPGLGLRLIYFSYDVKMKEKGDIPEGYSVSREKKERFSLILESASTNQTSMYLCASFLGQGSTEAFFGQGTRLTVV.